These 31 T cell receptor beta chains were sequenced from one sample in a study of T cells expressing NK-cell markers. No DNA is given; TCRdb re-called the 5' RACE reads and lists each CDR3 protein once. The repertoire shows over 150,000 distinct CDR3 sequences; the top ten hold less than 40%. The specimen was blood T cells: a sorted CD56 or NKG2C T cell subset, CD4+ or CD8+ T cells, or bulk PBMC T cells (not recorded which). Every receptor here comes from a woman between 45 and 60 years old in good health.

This sequence joins TRBV12-3 or TRBV12-4 and TRBJ2-2; as DNA is missing, the TRBD2 call by TCRdb cannot be tested. The CDR3 covers 16 residues. This CDR3 reads CASSSPGTSAPGELFF.

The J gene is TRBJ2-1, the V gene TRBV19. This CDR3 spans 16 amino acids. Germline CDR1 reads LNHDA; CDR2 reads SQIVND (reference sequence). The CDR3 protein is CASSILYRTVNNEQFF.

J is TRBJ2-1 and V is TRBV7-9. This CDR3 has 13 amino acids. Germline CDR1 SEHNR, CDR2 FQNEAQ (reference sequence). The chain's CDR3 is CASSYSRNNEQFF.

The chain recombines TRBV4-2 with TRBJ2-1; TCRdb designates TRBD2, a call that cannot be tested without DNA. The CDR3 has 14 amino acids. The germline gives CDR1 LGHNA, CDR2 YNFKEQ. The CDR3 reads CASSLLAVYNEQFF.

The chain combines TRBV27 with TRBJ2-1. The germline V gene encodes CDR1 MNHEY and CDR2 SMNVEV (reference sequence). The CDR3 has 13 amino acids. The CDR3 spells CASSLSSDNEQFF.

The chain combines TRBV15 with TRBJ2-7. The germline gives CDR1 LNHNV, CDR2 YYDKDF (reference sequence). The CDR3 loop spans 13 amino acids. The CDR3 loop is CATSSLPTYEQYF. The variable domain in full, with the rest retrieved from reference TRBV15 and TRBJ2-7, is DAMVIQNPRYQVTQFGKPVTLSCSQTLNHNVMYWYQQKSSQAPKLLFHYYDKDFNNEADTPDNFQSRRPNTSFCFLDIRSPGLGDTAMYLCATSSLPTYEQYFGPGTRLTVT.

CDR3 in amino acids: CASSLGQGGNEQFF. This chain joins TRBV27 and TRBJ2-1; TCRdb outputs TRBD1, but without DNA this stays unchecked. Germline V gene data show CDR1 as MNHEY and CDR2 as SMNVEV (reference sequence). CDR3 length: 14 amino acids.

V is TRBV12-5 and J is TRBJ1-4; the D call from TCRdb, TRBD1, cannot be confirmed without DNA. The germline CDR1 and CDR2 sequences are LGHNT and FRNRAP. This CDR3 has 16 amino acids. The CDR3 region is CASGFTPGRMSEKLFF.

The CDR3 protein is CAISEGQGILNYGYTF. This rearrangement joins TRBV10-3 to TRBJ1-2; TCRdb designates TRBD1, a call that cannot be tested without DNA. This CDR3 is built from 16 residues. Germline-derived CDR1 and CDR2 are ENHRY and SYGVKD.

V is TRBV6-1 and J is TRBJ2-1. This CDR3 contains 12 residues. Looked up from germline, CDR1 is MNHNS and CDR2 is SASEGT. The CDR3 loop reads CASSEGRNEQFF.

This chain connects TRBV14 to TRBJ1-2. CDR3 length: 17 amino acids. Germline-derived CDR1 and CDR2 are SGHDN and FVKESK. The chain's CDR3 is CASSLDVTPQAPYGYTF.

This sequence joins TRBV4-1 and TRBJ1-5; as DNA is missing, the TRBD1 call by TCRdb cannot be tested. Germline CDR1 reads MGHRA; CDR2 reads YSYEKL. The CDR3 has 16 residues. This chain's CDR3 is CASSQGEWDLNQPQHF.

The V call is TRBV11-2, the J call TRBJ2-7; TCRdb proposes TRBD2, but this gene call is untestable without DNA. CDR3 length: 13 residues. Germline CDR1 reads SGHAT; CDR2 reads FQNNGV. The CDR3 sequence is CASSLRGAYEQYF.

This chain connects TRBV24-1 to TRBJ1-5. CDR3 length: 14 amino acids. From germline, CDR1 is KGHDR and CDR2 SFDVKD. CDR3 protein: CATSDEGMNQPQHF.

The chain has TRBV14 and TRBJ1-1. This CDR3 is built from 12 residues. Germline CDR1 SGHDN, CDR2 FVKESK. The CDR3 sequence is CASSPWGTEAFF.

The V gene is TRBV18, the J gene TRBJ2-1; TCRdb proposes TRBD1, but this gene call is untestable without DNA. The CDR3 has 15 residues. Germline values: CDR1 KGHSH, CDR2 LQKENI. The CDR3 sequence is CASSPRDRAYNEQFF. The full variable domain, rest sourced from reference TRBV18 and TRBJ2-1, is NAGVMQNPRHLVRRRGQEARLRCSPMKGHSHVYWYRQLPEEGLKFMVYLQKENIIDESGMPKERFSAEFPKEGPSILRIQQVVRGDSAAYFCASSPRDRAYNEQFFGPGTRLTVL.

The chain combines TRBV13 with TRBJ1-3. Per germline, CDR1 PRHDT and CDR2 FYEKMQ (reference sequence). The CDR3 loop spans 14 amino acids. The CDR3: CASSFQGPGNTIYF.

This sequence joins TRBV29-1 and TRBJ2-3; TCRdb proposes TRBD2, but this gene call is untestable without DNA. CDR3 length equals 15 residues. Germline values: CDR1 SQVTM, CDR2 ANQGSEA. CDR3 protein: CSVSGLADSTDTQYF.

The rearrangement uses TRBV4-1 and TRBJ1-1. The V gene's germline CDR1 is MGHRA and CDR2 YSYEKL. The CDR3 is 14 amino acids. The CDR3 sequence is CASSRGGTNTEAFF.

The chain recombines TRBV5-5 with TRBJ2-1; TCRdb gives TRBD2 as the D gene, but with no DNA this cannot be confirmed. Germline V gives CDR1 SGHKS, CDR2 YYEKEE (reference sequence). This CDR3 has 16 amino acids. The CDR3: CASSPAVAASYNEQFF.

The chain uses TRBV2 and TRBJ2-3; TCRdb outputs TRBD2, but without DNA this stays unchecked. The germline V gene encodes CDR1 SNHLY and CDR2 FYNNEI. CDR3 size: 16 residues. CDR3 protein: CASSESSGRVEDTQYF.

This sequence joins TRBV7-9 and TRBJ1-3. This CDR3 comprises 17 residues. In germline, CDR1 is SEHNR, CDR2 FQNEAQ (reference sequence). The CDR3 protein is CASSPRARRASGNTIYF. The variable domain in full, completed from reference TRBV7-9 and TRBJ1-3, reads DTGVSQNPRHKITKRGQNVTFRCDPISEHNRLYWYRQTLGQGPEFLTYFQNEAQLEKSRLLSDRFSAERPKGSFSTLEIQRTEQGDSAMYLCASSPRARRASGNTIYFGEGSWLTVV.

The rearrangement joins TRBV7-2 to TRBJ2-5; TCRdb's D call, TRBD2, is unchecked because there is no DNA. This CDR3 is 19 amino acids long. Germline V lookup: CDR1 SGHTA, CDR2 FQGNSA. This chain's CDR3 is CASSPWGPLAGGPQEAQYF.

V and J are TRBV29-1 and TRBJ2-1; TCRdb calls TRBD1, which cannot be checked without DNA. CDR1 and CDR2 from the germline V gene are SQVTM and ANQGSEA. The length of the CDR3 is 15 residues. The CDR3 is CSVEGQEGAYNEQFF.

The genes are TRBV2 and TRBJ2-2. CDR1 is SNHLY, CDR2 FYNNEI, per germline. The CDR3 is 14 amino acids. The CDR3 sequence is CASSEGLGTGELFF.

V gene TRBV10-3 combines with J gene TRBJ2-7. The CDR3 spans 12 residues. CDR1 is ENHRY, CDR2 SYGVKD, per germline. CDR3 protein: CATVDPTNEQYF.

The chain links TRBV27 to TRBJ2-1; without DNA, the TCRdb call of TRBD2 cannot be checked. Germline assignment: CDR1 MNHEY and CDR2 SMNVEV (reference sequence). The CDR3 contains 14 residues. Here the CDR3 reads CASRSSGFINEQFF.

The gene calls are TRBV24-1 and TRBJ2-3. CDR1 and CDR2 from the germline V gene are KGHDR and SFDVKD. This CDR3 region has 14 residues. This CDR3 reads CATSEAGRADTQYF.

The chain links TRBV29-1 to TRBJ2-5. Germline V gene lookup returns CDR1 SQVTM and CDR2 ANQGSEA. This CDR3 is built from 12 residues. The CDR3: CSVERGQETQYF.

The V call is TRBV5-6, the J call TRBJ2-1; without DNA, the TCRdb call of TRBD2 cannot be checked. CDR1 is SGHDT, CDR2 YYEEEE, per germline. This CDR3 is 14 amino acids long. CDR3: CASSSTSGGHEQFF.

The V gene is TRBV27, the J gene TRBJ2-5; TCRdb's D call of TRBD2 is untestable without DNA. CDR3 size: 14 residues. CDR1 and CDR2 from the germline V gene are MNHEY and SMNVEV (reference sequence). The CDR3 spells CASSPEAGQETQYF.